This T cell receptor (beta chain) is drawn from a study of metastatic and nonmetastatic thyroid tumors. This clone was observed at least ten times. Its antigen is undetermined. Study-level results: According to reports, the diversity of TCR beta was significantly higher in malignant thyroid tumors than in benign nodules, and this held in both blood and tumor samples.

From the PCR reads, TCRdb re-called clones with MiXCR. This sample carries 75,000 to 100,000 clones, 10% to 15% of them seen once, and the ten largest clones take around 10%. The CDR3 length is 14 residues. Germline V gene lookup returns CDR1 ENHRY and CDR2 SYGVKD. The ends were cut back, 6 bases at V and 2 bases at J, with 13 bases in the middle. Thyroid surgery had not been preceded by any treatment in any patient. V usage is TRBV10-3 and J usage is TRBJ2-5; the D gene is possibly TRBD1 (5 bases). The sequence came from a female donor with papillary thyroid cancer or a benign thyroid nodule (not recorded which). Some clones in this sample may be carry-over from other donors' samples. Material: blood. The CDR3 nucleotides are TGTGCCATCAGCAAAGGAAGACAGCAAGAGACCCAGTACTTC. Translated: CAISKGRQQETQYF.